Listed below are T cell receptor beta chains from one sample, sequenced in a study of response to subunit inactivated influenza vaccine. TCRdb processed the RT-PCR reads anew with MiXCR; each CDR3 protein has one entry. This table holds approximately 250,000 distinct CDR3 sequences, roughly an eighth found once. The input for sequencing was non-naive T cells sorted from PBMCs, taken roughly 15 days before vaccination. The receptors were sampled from a man over 45 who received an inactivated influenza vaccine. CDR3s include the opening cysteine and the closing phenylalanine or tryptophan. Each record gives: D gene, J gene, CDR3 length, clone size, V gene, CDR3 protein, CDR3 DNA. A D gene is named only where the DNA matches it firmly. Part of the rows lack a size; the others show once, few, many or a class for expanded clones.

d_call: NA; j_call: TRBJ1-5; cdr3_length: 13; clone_size: NA; v_call: TRBV6-1; cdr3_aa: CASSRAGIQPQHF; cdr3_nt: TGTGCCAGCAGTCGGGCAGGGATTCAGCCCCAGCATTTT
d_call: TRBD2; j_call: TRBJ2-7; cdr3_length: 14; clone_size: few; v_call: TRBV12-3/TRBV12-4; cdr3_aa: CASSKRAGGDEQYF; cdr3_nt: TGTGCCAGCAGTAAAAGAGCGGGGGGGGACGAGCAGTACTTC
d_call: NA; j_call: TRBJ1-1; cdr3_length: 14; clone_size: few; v_call: TRBV5-1; cdr3_aa: CASSLGSGTTEAFF; cdr3_nt: TGCGCCAGCAGCTTGGGCTCAGGGACCACTGAAGCTTTCTTT
d_call: NA; j_call: TRBJ2-1; cdr3_length: 15; clone_size: NA; v_call: TRBV2; cdr3_aa: CASSADASSYNEQFF; cdr3_nt: TGTGCCAGCAGCGCGGACGCTAGCTCCTACAATGAGCAGTTCTTC
d_call: NA; j_call: TRBJ2-1; cdr3_length: 10; clone_size: many; v_call: TRBV29-1; cdr3_aa: CSAREGEQFF; cdr3_nt: TGCAGCGCTAGAGAGGGTGAGCAGTTCTTC
d_call: NA; j_call: TRBJ2-2; cdr3_length: 17; clone_size: NA; v_call: TRBV20-1; cdr3_aa: CSARGARGSLNTGELFF; cdr3_nt: TGCAGCGCTAGAGGCGCCCGGGGGTCTTTGAACACCGGGGAGCTGTTTTTT
d_call: TRBD1; j_call: TRBJ1-2; cdr3_length: 17; clone_size: few; v_call: TRBV4-2; cdr3_aa: CASSQDLNRGRNYGYTF; cdr3_nt: TGTGCCAGCAGCCAAGATTTAAACAGGGGGCGAAACTATGGCTACACCTTC
d_call: NA; j_call: TRBJ2-4; cdr3_length: 14; clone_size: many; v_call: TRBV7-6; cdr3_aa: CASSLSGTKNIQYF; cdr3_nt: TGTGCCAGCAGCTTATCCGGAACCAAAAACATTCAGTACTTC
d_call: TRBD1; j_call: TRBJ1-1; cdr3_length: 14; clone_size: few; v_call: TRBV20-1; cdr3_aa: CSARKQGVRTEAFF; cdr3_nt: TGCAGTGCTAGGAAACAGGGGGTACGCACTGAAGCTTTCTTT
d_call: TRBD1; j_call: TRBJ1-1; cdr3_length: 15; clone_size: many; v_call: TRBV9; cdr3_aa: CASSVSPGQGAEAFF; cdr3_nt: TGTGCCAGCAGCGTATCCCCGGGACAGGGCGCTGAAGCTTTCTTT
d_call: TRBD1; j_call: TRBJ2-1; cdr3_length: 13; clone_size: many; v_call: TRBV20-1; cdr3_aa: CSAIPSDRLKQFF; cdr3_nt: TGCAGTGCTATCCCCTCGGACAGGCTTAAGCAGTTCTTC
d_call: NA; j_call: TRBJ2-5; cdr3_length: 13; clone_size: many; v_call: TRBV10-3; cdr3_aa: CAIRDGQKETQYF; cdr3_nt: TGTGCCATCAGGGACGGACAGAAAGAGACCCAGTACTTC
d_call: NA; j_call: TRBJ2-2; cdr3_length: 17; clone_size: many; v_call: TRBV5-5; cdr3_aa: CASSLEAVRGNTGELFF; cdr3_nt: TGTGCCAGCAGCTTGGAGGCGGTCAGGGGAAACACCGGGGAGCTGTTTTTT
d_call: TRBD1; j_call: TRBJ2-7; cdr3_length: 15; clone_size: NA; v_call: TRBV20-1; cdr3_aa: CSAHPGTGDPYEQYF; cdr3_nt: TGCAGTGCTCACCCCGGGACAGGGGATCCATACGAGCAGTACTTC
d_call: TRBD1; j_call: TRBJ2-7; cdr3_length: 16; clone_size: many; v_call: TRBV13; cdr3_aa: CASSSGVAGGSYEQYF; cdr3_nt: TGTGCCAGCAGCTCAGGAGTCGCAGGGGGTAGCTACGAGCAGTACTTC
d_call: TRBD1; j_call: TRBJ2-4; cdr3_length: 16; clone_size: NA; v_call: TRBV6-1; cdr3_aa: CASSPEVGTGKNIQYF; cdr3_nt: TGTGCCAGCAGTCCTGAGGTGGGGACAGGGAAAAACATTCAGTACTTC
d_call: NA; j_call: TRBJ1-6; cdr3_length: 14; clone_size: few; v_call: TRBV6-1; cdr3_aa: CASSELTFNSPLHF; cdr3_nt: TGTGCCAGCAGTGAATTAACGTTCAATTCACCCCTCCACTTT
d_call: NA; j_call: TRBJ2-2; cdr3_length: 15; clone_size: NA; v_call: TRBV25-1; cdr3_aa: CASGRTASGTGELFF; cdr3_nt: TGTGCCAGCGGGAGGACAGCGTCGGGCACCGGGGAGCTGTTTTTT
d_call: TRBD1; j_call: TRBJ1-5; cdr3_length: 16; clone_size: few; v_call: TRBV27; cdr3_aa: CASSSGTGVINQPQHF; cdr3_nt: TGTGCCAGCAGTTCGGGGACAGGGGTGATCAATCAGCCCCAGCATTTT
d_call: NA; j_call: TRBJ2-2; cdr3_length: 13; clone_size: NA; v_call: TRBV20-1; cdr3_aa: CSAKRRSTGELFF; cdr3_nt: TGCAGTGCTAAACGACGGTCCACCGGGGAGCTGTTTTTT
d_call: NA; j_call: TRBJ1-2; cdr3_length: 13; clone_size: many; v_call: TRBV29-1; cdr3_aa: CSAGTIANYGYTF; cdr3_nt: TGCAGCGCAGGGACAATTGCTAACTATGGCTACACCTTC
d_call: TRBD1; j_call: TRBJ2-3; cdr3_length: 13; clone_size: NA; v_call: TRBV5-1; cdr3_aa: CASSTGGTDTQYF; cdr3_nt: TGCGCCAGCAGTACAGGGGGGACAGATACGCAGTATTTT
d_call: TRBD1; j_call: TRBJ2-7; cdr3_length: 12; clone_size: NA; v_call: TRBV10-3; cdr3_aa: CAIGTDPYEQYF; cdr3_nt: TGTGCCATAGGGACAGACCCCTACGAGCAGTACTTC
d_call: NA; j_call: TRBJ2-1; cdr3_length: 14; clone_size: few; v_call: TRBV15; cdr3_aa: CATSIRPLDPEQFF; cdr3_nt: TGTGCCACCAGCATCCGCCCTCTCGATCCTGAGCAGTTCTTC
d_call: NA; j_call: TRBJ2-1; cdr3_length: 13; clone_size: many; v_call: TRBV5-1; cdr3_aa: CASSQMDGNEQFF; cdr3_nt: TGCGCCAGCAGCCAAATGGACGGGAATGAGCAGTTCTTC
d_call: TRBD2; j_call: TRBJ2-5; cdr3_length: 17; clone_size: few; v_call: TRBV20-1; cdr3_aa: CSARAGPSGRAKETQYF; cdr3_nt: TGCAGTGCTAGAGCTGGCCCTAGCGGGAGGGCCAAAGAGACCCAGTACTTC
d_call: NA; j_call: TRBJ2-1; cdr3_length: 13; clone_size: few; v_call: TRBV5-1; cdr3_aa: CASSIRSYNEQFF; cdr3_nt: TGCGCCAGCAGCATCCGCTCCTACAATGAGCAGTTCTTC
d_call: NA; j_call: TRBJ2-7; cdr3_length: 16; clone_size: many; v_call: TRBV11-2; cdr3_aa: CASSLGSGTVSDEQYF; cdr3_nt: TGTGCCAGCAGCTTGGGGTCGGGGACGGTCTCGGACGAGCAGTACTTC
d_call: NA; j_call: TRBJ2-2; cdr3_length: 15; clone_size: few; v_call: TRBV19; cdr3_aa: CASSLQGGDTGELFF; cdr3_nt: TGTGCCAGTAGTCTACAGGGTGGGGACACCGGGGAGCTGTTTTTT
d_call: NA; j_call: TRBJ1-1; cdr3_length: 14; clone_size: NA; v_call: TRBV7-2; cdr3_aa: CASSLGREDTEAFF; cdr3_nt: TGTGCCAGCAGCTTGGGTCGGGAAGATACTGAAGCTTTCTTT
d_call: TRBD1; j_call: TRBJ2-4; cdr3_length: 15; clone_size: NA; v_call: TRBV28; cdr3_aa: CASSFARGPQNIQYF; cdr3_nt: TGTGCCAGCAGTTTCGCTAGGGGGCCCCAAAACATTCAGTACTTC
d_call: NA; j_call: TRBJ2-5; cdr3_length: 14; clone_size: many; v_call: TRBV28; cdr3_aa: CASSLRQNQETQYF; cdr3_nt: TGTGCCAGCAGTTTACGGCAGAACCAAGAGACCCAGTACTTC
d_call: TRBD1; j_call: TRBJ2-7; cdr3_length: 13; clone_size: many; v_call: TRBV20-1; cdr3_aa: CSATGQGAYEQYF; cdr3_nt: TGCAGTGCTACCGGACAGGGGGCTTACGAGCAGTACTTC
d_call: TRBD2; j_call: TRBJ2-7; cdr3_length: 15; clone_size: many; v_call: TRBV12-3/TRBV12-4; cdr3_aa: CASTMTSGRVYEQYF; cdr3_nt: TGTGCCAGCACCATGACTAGCGGGAGGGTCTACGAGCAGTACTTC
d_call: TRBD1; j_call: TRBJ2-2; cdr3_length: 15; clone_size: NA; v_call: TRBV14; cdr3_aa: CASSQRPGGTGELFF; cdr3_nt: TGTGCCAGCAGCCAACGCCCAGGGGGCACCGGGGAGCTGTTTTTT
d_call: NA; j_call: TRBJ2-7; cdr3_length: 12; clone_size: NA; v_call: TRBV6-2/TRBV6-3; cdr3_aa: CASSPADEQQYF; cdr3_nt: TGTGCCAGCAGCCCCGCGGACGAGCAGCAGTACTTC
d_call: TRBD1; j_call: TRBJ1-1; cdr3_length: 14; clone_size: many; v_call: TRBV10-3; cdr3_aa: CAISESPGGTEAFF; cdr3_nt: TGTGCCATCAGTGAGTCTCCAGGGGGGACTGAAGCTTTCTTT
d_call: NA; j_call: TRBJ2-3; cdr3_length: 16; clone_size: NA; v_call: TRBV6-5; cdr3_aa: CASSYFRQTSTDTQYF; cdr3_nt: TGTGCCAGCAGTTACTTTCGACAGACTAGCACAGATACGCAGTATTTT
d_call: NA; j_call: TRBJ1-2; cdr3_length: 14; clone_size: many; v_call: TRBV12-3/TRBV12-4; cdr3_aa: CASSPRDGQYGYTF; cdr3_nt: TGTGCCAGCAGTCCCCGGGACGGTCAGTATGGCTACACCTTC
d_call: TRBD2; j_call: TRBJ2-1; cdr3_length: 16; clone_size: many; v_call: TRBV11-1; cdr3_aa: CASSPPSGRAYNEQFF; cdr3_nt: TGTGCCAGCAGTCCACCTAGCGGGAGGGCCTACAATGAGCAGTTCTTC
d_call: TRBD2; j_call: TRBJ2-1; cdr3_length: 15; clone_size: many; v_call: TRBV9; cdr3_aa: CASSVSGNSYNEQFF; cdr3_nt: TGTGCCAGCAGCGTTAGCGGGAACTCCTACAATGAGCAGTTCTTC
d_call: NA; j_call: TRBJ1-6; cdr3_length: 18; clone_size: few; v_call: TRBV28; cdr3_aa: CASSLLETRQVRNSPLHF; cdr3_nt: TGTGCCAGCAGTTTATTGGAGACTAGGCAGGTTAGAAATTCACCCCTCCACTTT
d_call: TRBD2; j_call: TRBJ2-1; cdr3_length: 19; clone_size: few; v_call: TRBV11-1; cdr3_aa: CASSETGTSGQSLYNEQFF; cdr3_nt: TGTGCCAGCAGCGAGACCGGGACTAGCGGGCAGTCCCTATACAATGAGCAGTTCTTC
d_call: NA; j_call: TRBJ2-5; cdr3_length: 15; clone_size: few; v_call: TRBV7-9; cdr3_aa: CASSLGDPWGETQYF; cdr3_nt: TGTGCCAGCAGCTTAGGAGACCCCTGGGGGGAGACCCAGTACTTC
d_call: TRBD1; j_call: TRBJ2-3; cdr3_length: 15; clone_size: NA; v_call: TRBV4-2; cdr3_aa: CASSQGQEVTDTQYF; cdr3_nt: TGTGCCAGCAGCCAGGGACAGGAGGTCACAGATACGCAGTATTTT
d_call: TRBD2; j_call: TRBJ2-1; cdr3_length: 16; clone_size: few; v_call: TRBV7-6; cdr3_aa: CASSLAPSGGANEQFF; cdr3_nt: TGTGCCAGCAGCTTAGCGCCTAGCGGGGGGGCCAATGAGCAGTTCTTC
d_call: NA; j_call: TRBJ2-7; cdr3_length: 13; clone_size: few; v_call: TRBV20-1; cdr3_aa: CSARVLGNYEQYF; cdr3_nt: TGCAGTGCTAGAGTCCTAGGTAACTACGAGCAGTACTTC
d_call: NA; j_call: TRBJ2-1; cdr3_length: 13; clone_size: many; v_call: TRBV29-1; cdr3_aa: CSVARGPYNEQFF; cdr3_nt: TGCAGCGTGGCAAGGGGACCTTACAATGAGCAGTTCTTC
d_call: NA; j_call: TRBJ1-5; cdr3_length: 16; clone_size: NA; v_call: TRBV11-3; cdr3_aa: CASSLRRNARDQPQHF; cdr3_nt: TGTGCCAGCAGCTTAAGGAGGAACGCGCGGGATCAGCCCCAGCATTTT
d_call: NA; j_call: TRBJ1-5; cdr3_length: 13; clone_size: few; v_call: TRBV6-2/TRBV6-3; cdr3_aa: CASSWTQGQPQHF; cdr3_nt: TGTGCCAGCAGTTGGACACAGGGTCAGCCCCAGCATTTT
d_call: NA; j_call: TRBJ2-5; cdr3_length: 11; clone_size: NA; v_call: TRBV2; cdr3_aa: CASIGPETQYF; cdr3_nt: TGTGCCAGCATAGGTCCAGAGACCCAGTACTTC
d_call: NA; j_call: TRBJ2-1; cdr3_length: 16; clone_size: few; v_call: TRBV19; cdr3_aa: CASSRGATTSSDEQFF; cdr3_nt: TGTGCCAGTAGCAGAGGGGCCACAACTAGTTCGGATGAGCAGTTCTTC
d_call: NA; j_call: TRBJ2-3; cdr3_length: 12; clone_size: few; v_call: TRBV3-1; cdr3_aa: CASSHLAGSMDF; cdr3_nt: TGTGCCAGCAGCCACCTGGCGGGATCCATGGATTTT